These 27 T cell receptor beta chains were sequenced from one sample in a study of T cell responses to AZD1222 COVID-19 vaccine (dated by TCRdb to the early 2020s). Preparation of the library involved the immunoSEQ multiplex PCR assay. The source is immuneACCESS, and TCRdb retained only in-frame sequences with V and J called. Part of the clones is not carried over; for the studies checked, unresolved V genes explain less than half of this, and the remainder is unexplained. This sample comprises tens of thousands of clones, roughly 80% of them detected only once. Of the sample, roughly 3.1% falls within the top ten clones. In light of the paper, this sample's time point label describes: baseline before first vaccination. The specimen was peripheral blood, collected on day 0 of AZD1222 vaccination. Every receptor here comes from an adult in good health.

In nucleotides, the CDR3 is TGTGCCACCAGCCCCCGTTTAGACACCGGGGAGCTGTTTTTT. Its protein product is CATSPRLDTGELFF. This chain uses TRBV15 with TRBJ2-2; D unresolved. Germline V CDR1 and CDR2: LNHNV, YYDKDF (reference sequence). The CDR3 is 14 amino acids. Trimming stripped 5 bases from V and 3 bases from J, with 10 bases between.

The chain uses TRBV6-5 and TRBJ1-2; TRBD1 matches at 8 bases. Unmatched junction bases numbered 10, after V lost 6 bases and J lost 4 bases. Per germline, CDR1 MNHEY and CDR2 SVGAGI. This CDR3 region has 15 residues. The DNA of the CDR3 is TGTGCCAGCAGACCCCAGGGACAGGTTGGCTATGGCTACACCTTC. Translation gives CASRPQGQVGYGYTF.

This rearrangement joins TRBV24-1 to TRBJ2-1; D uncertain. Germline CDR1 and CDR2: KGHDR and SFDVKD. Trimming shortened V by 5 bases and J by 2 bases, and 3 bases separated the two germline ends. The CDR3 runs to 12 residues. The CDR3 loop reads CATSGAYNEQFF. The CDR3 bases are TGTGCCACCAGTGGGGCCTACAATGAGCAGTTCTTC.

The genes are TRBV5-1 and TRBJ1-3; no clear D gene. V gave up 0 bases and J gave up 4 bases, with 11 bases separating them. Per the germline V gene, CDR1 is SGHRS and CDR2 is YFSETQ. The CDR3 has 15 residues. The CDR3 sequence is CASSLGTVVGNTIYF. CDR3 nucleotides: TGCGCCAGCAGCTTGGGCACAGTTGTGGGAAACACCATATATTTT.

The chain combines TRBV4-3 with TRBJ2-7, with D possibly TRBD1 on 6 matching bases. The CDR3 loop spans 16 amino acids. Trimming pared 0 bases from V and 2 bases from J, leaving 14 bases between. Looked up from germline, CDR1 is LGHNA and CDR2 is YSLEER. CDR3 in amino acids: CASSQDHLDSPYEQYF. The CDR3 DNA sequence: TGCGCCAGCAGCCAAGATCATCTGGACAGCCCCTACGAGCAGTACTTC.

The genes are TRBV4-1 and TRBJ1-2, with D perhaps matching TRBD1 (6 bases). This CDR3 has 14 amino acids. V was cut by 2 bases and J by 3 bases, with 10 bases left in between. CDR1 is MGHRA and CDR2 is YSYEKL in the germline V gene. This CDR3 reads CASSQSRGDYGYTF. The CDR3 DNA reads TGCGCCAGCAGCCAATCGAGGGGGGACTATGGCTACACCTTC.

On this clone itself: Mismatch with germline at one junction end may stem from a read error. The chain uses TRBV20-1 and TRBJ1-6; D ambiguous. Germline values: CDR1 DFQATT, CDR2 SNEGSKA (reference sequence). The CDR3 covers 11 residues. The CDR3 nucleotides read TGCAGTGCTAGAGATTTGGGTGCAGGAATGTGG. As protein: CSARDLGAGMW.

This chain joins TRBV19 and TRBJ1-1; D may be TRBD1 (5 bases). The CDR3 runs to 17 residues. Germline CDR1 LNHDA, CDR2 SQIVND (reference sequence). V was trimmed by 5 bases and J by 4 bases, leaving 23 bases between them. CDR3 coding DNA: TGTGCCAGTAGTCCTGGGGGGACGGGGATGAGGGGCACTGAAGCTTTCTTT. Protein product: CASSPGGTGMRGTEAFF.

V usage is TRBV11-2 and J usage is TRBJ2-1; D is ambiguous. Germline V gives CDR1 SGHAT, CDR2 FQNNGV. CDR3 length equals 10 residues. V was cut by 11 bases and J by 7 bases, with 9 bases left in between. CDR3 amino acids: CADGRNEQFF. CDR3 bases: TGTGCCGATGGAAGAAATGAGCAGTTCTTC.

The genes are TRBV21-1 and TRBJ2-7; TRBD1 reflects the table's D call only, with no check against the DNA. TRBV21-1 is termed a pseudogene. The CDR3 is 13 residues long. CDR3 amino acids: CASSVLSGVEQYF. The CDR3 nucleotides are TGTGCCAGCAGCGTCCTGTCAGGGGTCGAGCAGTACTTC.

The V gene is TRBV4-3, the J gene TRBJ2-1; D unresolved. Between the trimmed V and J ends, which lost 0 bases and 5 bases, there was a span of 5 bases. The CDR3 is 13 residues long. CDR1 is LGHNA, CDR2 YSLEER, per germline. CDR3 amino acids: CASSQDFNNEQFF. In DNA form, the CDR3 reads TGCGCCAGCAGCCAAGATTTCAACAATGAGCAGTTCTTC.

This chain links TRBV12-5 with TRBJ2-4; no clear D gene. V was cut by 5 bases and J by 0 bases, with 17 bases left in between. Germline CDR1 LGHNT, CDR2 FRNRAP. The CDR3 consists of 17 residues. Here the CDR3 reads CASGTDSPVLAKNIQYF. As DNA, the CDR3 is TGTGCTAGTGGTACTGACTCCCCGGTGCTAGCCAAAAACATTCAGTACTTC.

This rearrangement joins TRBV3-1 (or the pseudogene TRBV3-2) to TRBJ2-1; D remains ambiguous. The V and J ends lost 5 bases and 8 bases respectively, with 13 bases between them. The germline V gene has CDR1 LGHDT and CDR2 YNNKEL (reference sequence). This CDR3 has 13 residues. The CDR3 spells CASSYLGGYEQFF. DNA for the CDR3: TGTGCCAGCAGCTATTTAGGTGGGTATGAGCAGTTCTTC.

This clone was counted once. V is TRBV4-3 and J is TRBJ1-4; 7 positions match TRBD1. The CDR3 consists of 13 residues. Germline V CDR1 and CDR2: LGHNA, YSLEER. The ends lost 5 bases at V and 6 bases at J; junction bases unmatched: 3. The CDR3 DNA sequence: TGCGCCAGCAGCAGGGGGCTGGATGAAAAACTGTTTTTT. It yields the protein CASSRGLDEKLFF.

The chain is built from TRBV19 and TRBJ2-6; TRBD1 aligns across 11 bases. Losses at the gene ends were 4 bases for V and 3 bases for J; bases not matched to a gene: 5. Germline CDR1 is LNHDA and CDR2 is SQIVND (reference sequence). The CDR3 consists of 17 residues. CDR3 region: CASSTRDRGFGANVLTF. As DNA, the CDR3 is TGTGCCAGTAGTACCCGGGACAGGGGGTTTGGGGCCAACGTCCTGACTTTC.

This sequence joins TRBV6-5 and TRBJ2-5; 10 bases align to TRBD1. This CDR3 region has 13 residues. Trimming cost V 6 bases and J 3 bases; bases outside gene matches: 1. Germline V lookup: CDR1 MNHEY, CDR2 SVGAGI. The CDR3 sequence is CASRGQGKETQYF. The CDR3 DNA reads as TGTGCCAGCAGGGGACAGGGGAAAGAGACCCAGTACTTC.

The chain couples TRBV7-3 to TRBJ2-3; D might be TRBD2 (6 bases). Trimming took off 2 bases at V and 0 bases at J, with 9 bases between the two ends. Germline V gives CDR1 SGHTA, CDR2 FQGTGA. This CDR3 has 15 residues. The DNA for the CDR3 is TGTGCCAGCAGCTTATTAGGGACTAGCACAGATACGCAGTATTTT. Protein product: CASSLLGTSTDTQYF.

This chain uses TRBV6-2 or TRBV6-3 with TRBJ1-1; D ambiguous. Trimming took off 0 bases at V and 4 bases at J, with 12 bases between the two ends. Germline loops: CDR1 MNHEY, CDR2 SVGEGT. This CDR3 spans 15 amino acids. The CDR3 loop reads CASSYSTIRSTEAFF. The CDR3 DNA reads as TGTGCCAGCAGTTACTCGACCATAAGGAGCACTGAAGCTTTCTTT.

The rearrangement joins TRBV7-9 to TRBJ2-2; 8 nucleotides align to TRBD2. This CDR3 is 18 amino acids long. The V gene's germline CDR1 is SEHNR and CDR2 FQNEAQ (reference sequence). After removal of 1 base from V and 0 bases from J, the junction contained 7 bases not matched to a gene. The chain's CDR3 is CASSLGFNSGANTGELFF. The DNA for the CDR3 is TGTGCCAGCAGCTTAGGATTCAATAGCGGGGCGAACACCGGGGAGCTGTTTTTT.

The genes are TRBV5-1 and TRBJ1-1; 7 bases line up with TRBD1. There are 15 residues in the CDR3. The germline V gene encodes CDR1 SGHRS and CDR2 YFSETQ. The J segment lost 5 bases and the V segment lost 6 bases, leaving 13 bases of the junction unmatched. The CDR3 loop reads CASKITGAVGTEAFF. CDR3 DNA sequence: TGCGCCAGCAAGATAACAGGGGCGGTAGGGACTGAAGCTTTCTTT.

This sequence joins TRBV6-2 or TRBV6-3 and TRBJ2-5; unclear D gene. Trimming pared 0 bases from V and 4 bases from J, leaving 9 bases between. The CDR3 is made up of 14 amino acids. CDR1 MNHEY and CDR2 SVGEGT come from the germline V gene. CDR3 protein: CASSYSIGLETQYF. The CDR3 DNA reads TGTGCCAGCAGTTACTCGATCGGTCTAGAGACCCAGTACTTC.

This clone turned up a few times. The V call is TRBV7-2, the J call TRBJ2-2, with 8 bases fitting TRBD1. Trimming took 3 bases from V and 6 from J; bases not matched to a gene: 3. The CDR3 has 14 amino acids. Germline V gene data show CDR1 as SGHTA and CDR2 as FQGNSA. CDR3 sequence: CASSLRQGSGELFF. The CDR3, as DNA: TGTGCCAGCAGCTTGAGACAGGGGTCCGGGGAGCTGTTTTTT.

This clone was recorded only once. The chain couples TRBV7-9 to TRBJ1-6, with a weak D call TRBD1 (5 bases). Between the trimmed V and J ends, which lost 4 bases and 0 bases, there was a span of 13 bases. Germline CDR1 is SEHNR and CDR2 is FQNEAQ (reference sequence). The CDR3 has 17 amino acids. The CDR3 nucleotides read TGTGCCAGCAGCTCAGGCAGGGAGAGCTCCTATAATTCACCCCTCCACTTT. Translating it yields CASSSGRESSYNSPLHF.

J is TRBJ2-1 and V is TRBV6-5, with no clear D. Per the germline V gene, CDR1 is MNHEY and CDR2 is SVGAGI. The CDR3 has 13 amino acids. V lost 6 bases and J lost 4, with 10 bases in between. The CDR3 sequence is CASSAFGYNEQFF. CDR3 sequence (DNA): TGTGCCAGCAGCGCTTTTGGTTACAATGAGCAGTTCTTC.

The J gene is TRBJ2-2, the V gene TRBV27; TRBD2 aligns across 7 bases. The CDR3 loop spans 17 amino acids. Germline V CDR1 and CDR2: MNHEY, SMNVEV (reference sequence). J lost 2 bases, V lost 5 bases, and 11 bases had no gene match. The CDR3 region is CASSPNPSGANTGELFF. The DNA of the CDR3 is TGTGCCAGCAGTCCTAATCCTAGCGGAGCTAACACCGGGGAGCTGTTTTTT.

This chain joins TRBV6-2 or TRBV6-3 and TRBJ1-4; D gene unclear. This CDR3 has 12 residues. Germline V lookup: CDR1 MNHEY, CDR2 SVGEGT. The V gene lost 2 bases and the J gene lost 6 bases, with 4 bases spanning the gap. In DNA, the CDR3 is TGTGCCAGCAGTTACGGGGATGAAAAACTGTTTTTT. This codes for CASSYGDEKLFF.

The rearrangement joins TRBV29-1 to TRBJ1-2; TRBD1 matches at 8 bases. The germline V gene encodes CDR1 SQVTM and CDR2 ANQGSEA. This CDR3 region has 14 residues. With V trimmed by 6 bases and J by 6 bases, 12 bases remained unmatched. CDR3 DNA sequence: TGCAGCGTCGCTACTTCGACAGGGGTCAATGGCTACACCTTC. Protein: CSVATSTGVNGYTF.